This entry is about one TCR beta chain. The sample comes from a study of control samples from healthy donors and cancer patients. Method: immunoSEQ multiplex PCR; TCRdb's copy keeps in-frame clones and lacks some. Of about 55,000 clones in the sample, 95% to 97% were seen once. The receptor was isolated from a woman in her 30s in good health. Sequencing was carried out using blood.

The CDR3 DNA reads TGTGCCAGCAGCCTCCTTGGACAGGGGTATTCACCCCTCCACTTT. Encoded protein: CASSLLGQGYSPLHF. The chain links TRBV7-9 to TRBJ1-6, with 9 bases fitting TRBD1. The CDR3 is 15 residues long. The ends lost 5 bases at V and 8 bases at J; junction bases unmatched: 7. The germline CDR1 and CDR2 sequences are SEHNR and FQNEAQ (reference sequence). The full variable domain, completed using reference TRBV7-9 and TRBJ1-6, is DTGVSQNPRHKITKRGQNVTFRCDPISEHNRLYWYRQTLGQGPEFLTYFQNEAQLEKSRLLSDRFSAERPKGSFSTLEIQRTEQGDSAMYLCASSLLGQGYSPLHFGNGTRLTVT.